This record covers a single T cell receptor beta chain. Its antigen is still unknown. A junction end diverges from the germline sequence, so it may reflect a read error. The germline V gene (reference sequence) gives CDR1 as DFQATT and CDR2 as SNEGSKA. Spanning cysteine to phenylalanine, the CDR3 consists of 8 amino acids. Here the CDR3 DNA is all that survives: 24 bases in frame from base 1. The data are from a study of blood T cells in healthy people across ages (dated by TCRdb to 2014 to 2015). Concerning the study at large: In model experiments, template switching captured about one uniquely barcoded TCR beta cDNA molecule for every two T cells. Using deep sequencing normalized with unique cDNA molecular identifiers, the study measured how TCR beta repertoire diversity changes with age. Donors were grouped into four age groups: young (average about 15 years), middle-aged (about 40), aged (roughly 62) and long-lived (around 82). Donors of different ages were randomly distributed across sequencing lanes to avoid experimental bias. Using the same blood draw, the study looked at two additional independent replicas of 1 million unique cDNA reads for two donors, one aged 18 to 30 and the other aged 80 or older. The paper as a whole reports these results and caveats: Estimates of total diversity based on one million sequenced T cells were considered lower bounds and underestimates. Because the CMV infection status of the donors was unknown, age-related changes in expanded clonotypes may potentially have been confounded. Observed TCR beta diversity correlated strongly with the percentage of naive T cells measured by flow cytometry. As age increased, observed TCR beta diversity per million T cells dropped in a roughly linear way, and a significant reduction was already evident by age about 36. Compared with the aged group, the long-lived group had more naive CD4+ T cells, fewer expanded clones and increased TCR diversity, suggesting age selection. Conclusive comparison of naive and antigen-experienced compartments was prevented by the profiling of bulk unsorted PBMCs.

The library was prepared using 5' RACE. Reads for this sample came from an Illumina HiSeq 2500. A second about 7 to 12 cycle PCR used a sample-barcoded 5' primer and a J-beta primer mix. Each TCR beta cDNA molecule received a unique molecular identifier from a template-switch 5' adaptor carrying 12 random nucleotides. Each sample yielded at least 2.5 million CDR3-containing paired-end reads. First-strand cDNA synthesis was performed from all RNA using the Mint cDNA synthesis kit, with priming by a TRBC-specific oligonucleotide. After uracil-DNA glycosylase treatment, a first 18-cycle PCR used universal primers M1SS and BC2_uni_R on all cDNA. The study's processing was this. Normalization of each sample was performed by random selection of 1 million high-quality reads, each carrying a distinct molecular identifier. Instead of being binned into consensus sequences, reads with shared molecular identifiers were discarded. MiTCR, with a Q25 quality threshold and the strictest error-elimination algorithm, was used for CDR3 identification, clonotype clustering and error correction. A nonparametric unseen species model with Euler transformation was used to estimate a lower bound on total TCR beta diversity. TCRdb itself trimmed the public reads at Q25 with fastp, ran MiXCR and retained productive beta chains. Identical CDR3 proteins give one entry, which carries the most common genes and DNA. Here the V and J calls rest on TCRdb's processing, not on the authors' analysis. Here the sample has about a million distinct CDR3 sequences; about 44% occur a single time. About an eighth of the sample goes to the ten largest clones.

Donors were roughly 40 systemically healthy Caucasian individuals from Russia aged roughly 6 to 95 years. Roughly 9 milliliters of peripheral blood were drawn from each donor into EDTA-treated Vacutainer tubes. Ficoll-Paque density-gradient centrifugation was used to isolate PBMCs, with at least 6 million per sample. Total RNA, at least 5 micrograms per sample, was extracted from PBMCs with Trizol reagent. Naive CD45RAhigh/CD27high T cell percentages were measured by flow cytometry on a PBMC aliquot from every donor. Material for sequencing was blood. The receptor chain draws on TRBV20-1 and TRBJ2-3, with no confidently assigned D gene. The TCR was taken from a man aged 25-40 years in good health. CDR3 protein: CATSTQYF. The nucleotides read TGTGCAACGTCTACGCAGTATTTT.